This entry describes one TCR beta chain. This CDR3 is 16 amino acids long. The ends lost 4 bases at V and 7 bases at J; junction bases unmatched: 8. Per the germline V gene, CDR1 is SGHNT and CDR2 is YYREEE (reference sequence). This table comes from immunoSEQ multiplex PCR, and its TCRdb copy is limited to in-frame clones, with some not included. The top ten clones hold 2.5% to 3.5% of a sample with about 190,000 clones, about 81% of them seen once. Those who participated ranged in age from 18 to 89 years and resided in 20 to 30 US areas. Each recovered donor of Cohort 3 presented with two negative PCRs, clearance, or symptom resolution. This entry belongs to a study of blood T cell repertoires in COVID-19. Turning to the study itself: PBMCs, B-cell-depleted T cells, or T cells provided the cDNA or gDNA that made up the material.

Sequenced: PBMCs or T cells enriched from blood (not recorded which). This clonotype was sampled from a young woman who had recovered from COVID-19. This rearrangement joins TRBV5-4 to TRBJ2-1; TRBD2 matches 13 bases. CDR3 loop: CASSPRLAGGRNEQFF. DNA of the CDR3: TGTGCCAGCAGCCCCCGACTAGCGGGGGGAAGGAATGAGCAGTTCTTC. Full variable domain (missing parts from reference TRBV5-4 and TRBJ2-1): ETGVTQSPTHLIKTRGQQVTLRCSSQSGHNTVSWYQQALGQGPQFIFQYYREEENGRGNFPPRFSGLQFPNYSSELNVNALELDDSALYLCASSPRLAGGRNEQFFGPGTRLTVL.